This entry lists 18 T cell receptor beta chains sequenced from one sample in a study of patients and donors after allogeneic stem cell transplantation. One entry per CDR3 protein results from TCRdb running MiXCR on the RT-PCR reads. The repertoire holds approximately 150,000 distinct CDR3 sequences, 25% to 35% seen once, with 3.2% in the top ten. The sequenced sample was blood, either unsorted or a sorted T cell fraction (not recorded which). The receptors shown here come from a human donor who was either an allogeneic HSCT recipient or a stem cell or donor lymphocyte infusion donor (not recorded which). It is not recorded whose cells these are; they may come from a transplant donor.

This clonotype showed up many times. The gene calls are TRBV4-1 and TRBJ1-5, with D uncertain. Germline CDR1 is MGHRA and CDR2 is YSYEKL. V was shortened by 1 base and J by 12 bases, with 19 bases between the two germline ends. This CDR3 region has 15 residues. CDR3 sequence (DNA): TGCGCCAGCAGCCAAGTTCAAAACAGCTTCAATCACCAGCATTTT. Amino acid sequence: CASSQVQNSFNHQHF.

This clonotype appeared a few times. The chain employs TRBV15 and TRBJ1-2, with D hard to call. The CDR3 is 13 amino acids. Germline CDR1 and CDR2: LNHNV and YYDKDF (reference sequence). V lost 0 bases and J lost 8, with 10 bases in between. The CDR3: CATSRDIQPGYTF. CDR3 in DNA: TGTGCCACCAGCAGAGATATTCAACCCGGCTACACCTTC.

The sample holds one count of this clonotype. Since no conserved phenylalanine or tryptophan closes the CDR3, a read error is the likely cause. The chain links TRBV5-1 to TRBJ2-2; D unclear. Trimming removed 2 bases at V and 1 base at J, with 9 bases between. The CDR3 contains 15 residues. Germline CDR1 SGHRS, CDR2 YFSETQ. CDR3 region: CASSLSGLNTGELFL. The CDR3 region has the DNA TGCGCCAGCAGCTTATCCGGGTTGAACACCGGGGAGCTGTTTCTT.

This clonotype was recorded a few times. The chain couples TRBV5-1 to TRBJ2-7; D is possibly TRBD1 (5 bases). The CDR3 extends over 15 amino acids. V gave up 0 bases and J gave up 0 bases, with 10 bases separating them. Germline-derived CDR1 and CDR2 are SGHRS and YFSETQ. The chain's CDR3 is CASSLGQTSSYEQYF. The CDR3 DNA follows: TGCGCCAGCAGCTTGGGACAGACCAGCTCCTACGAGCAGTACTTC.

A word on this clonotype: A much bigger clone sits one base away, suggesting this may be a read error. The chain uses TRBV2 and TRBJ2-6; D gene ambiguous. The CDR3 is 12 amino acids. In germline, CDR1 is SNHLY, CDR2 FYNNEI. V was clipped by 8 bases and J by 0 bases, with 2 bases between them. This chain's CDR3 is CASRSGANVLTF. In DNA form, the CDR3 reads TGTGCCAGCCGCTCTGGGGCCAACGTCCTGACTTTC.

The rearrangement uses TRBV6-2 or TRBV6-3 and TRBJ2-2; D not certain. Trimming left V 2 bases short and J 4 bases short, with 8 bases between. Germline CDR1 MNHEY, CDR2 SVGEGT. This CDR3 is built from 14 residues. The CDR3 sequence is CASSYNGLTGELFF. The CDR3 DNA sequence: TGTGCCAGCAGTTACAACGGTCTCACCGGGGAGCTGTTTTTT.

This clonotype appeared a few times. The chain links TRBV7-9 to TRBJ1-4, with D perhaps matching TRBD1 (6 bases). CDR3 length equals 15 residues. V was shortened by 0 bases and J by 7 bases, with 12 bases between the two germline ends. Per the germline V gene, CDR1 is SEHNR and CDR2 is FQNEAQ (reference sequence). CDR3 region: CASSLAAGVSEKLFF. The CDR3 bases are TGTGCCAGCAGCTTAGCTGCAGGGGTGTCTGAAAAACTGTTTTTT.

Ten or more counts support this clonotype. The rearrangement links TRBV9 to TRBJ1-1; perhaps TRBD1 as D (6 bases). Trimming took off 4 bases at V and 0 bases at J, with 16 bases between the two ends. This CDR3 spans 16 amino acids. Germline V gene data show CDR1 as SGDLS and CDR2 as YYNGEE. CDR3 loop: CASSPGALGLNTEAFF. CDR3 coding DNA: TGTGCCAGCAGCCCAGGGGCCCTCGGACTGAACACTGAAGCTTTCTTT.

This clonotype was observed a few times. The rearrangement uses TRBV7-9 and TRBJ1-1; a weak D match, TRBD1 (6 bases). The CDR3 loop spans 13 amino acids. V gave up 5 bases and J gave up 4 bases, with 11 bases separating them. CDR1 is SEHNR and CDR2 is FQNEAQ in the germline V gene (reference sequence). The CDR3 region has the DNA TGTGCCAGCAGCCCCGGACAGTTCACTGAAGCTTTCTTT. Translation: CASSPGQFTEAFF.

This chain uses TRBV24-1 with TRBJ2-1, with 7 bases fitting TRBD2. CDR1 KGHDR and CDR2 SFDVKD come from the germline V gene. V dropped 1 base and J dropped 4; count of bases not matched to a gene: 3. The CDR3 length is 15 residues. This CDR3 is CATSDFKGLYNEQFF. The CDR3 nucleotides are TGTGCCACCAGTGATTTCAAGGGACTATACAATGAGCAGTTCTTC.

This chain joins TRBV6-6 and TRBJ1-6; D not resolved. Germline V CDR1 and CDR2: MNHNY, SVGAGI (reference sequence). The CDR3 sequence is 17 residues long. Trimming left V 1 base short and J 7 bases short, with 17 bases between. This chain's CDR3 is CASSYLKGGICNSPLHF. The CDR3 DNA reads as TGTGCCAGCAGTTACTTAAAAGGAGGGATTTGCAATTCACCCCTCCACTTT.

This clonotype was found a few times. CDR3 sequence reads: CATSRDGRGEGAFF. The CDR3 bases are TGTGCCACCAGCAGAGATGGCCGCGGGGAGGGAGCTTTCTTT. The rearrangement links TRBV15 to TRBJ1-1; D gene uncertain. From germline, CDR1 is LNHNV and CDR2 YYDKDF (reference sequence). Trimming cost V 0 bases and J 10 bases, with 15 bases left between them. The CDR3 is 14 residues long.

This clonotype has more than one count but fewer than ten. The rearrangement joins TRBV10-3 to TRBJ2-1; weak D call: TRBD2 (6 bases). This CDR3 contains 13 residues. Germline V gene sequence: CDR1 ENHRY, CDR2 SYGVKD. The V and J ends lost 7 bases and 9 bases respectively, with 16 bases between them. The CDR3 spells CAITVRERGEQFF. CDR3 nucleotide sequence: TGTGCCATCACCGTACGGGAGAGGGGTGAGCAGTTCTTC.

This clonotype was counted a few times. This chain connects TRBV20-1 to TRBJ2-7; 7 positions agree with TRBD1. From germline, CDR1 is DFQATT and CDR2 SNEGSKA (reference sequence). This CDR3 is built from 14 residues. V lost 6 bases, J lost 2 bases, and 10 bases stayed unmatched. The CDR3 reads CSANFGGQTYEQYF. CDR3 in DNA: TGCAGTGCCAACTTTGGGGGACAGACCTACGAGCAGTACTTC.

The table lists this clonotype with a count of one. The rearrangement links TRBV28 to TRBJ2-7; TRBD1 might be the D (5 bases). The germline V gene has CDR1 MDHEN and CDR2 SYDVKM. The CDR3 has 14 residues. Trimming stripped 7 bases from V and 1 base from J, with 14 bases between. CDR3 loop: CASTTDSNSYEQYF. DNA of the CDR3: TGTGCCAGCACCACCGACAGTAATTCCTACGAGCAGTACTTC.

The chain uses TRBV7-3 and TRBJ2-1; D ambiguous. CDR3 length equals 15 residues. Trimming pared 2 bases from V and 7 bases from J, leaving 15 bases between. Germline V gives CDR1 SGHTA, CDR2 FQGTGA. The CDR3 nucleotides read TGTGCCAGCAGCTTAGGTTTGGCCCCAGTTAATGAGCAGTTCTTC. This translates into CASSLGLAPVNEQFF. Based on the CDR3 plus reference TRBV7-3 and TRBJ2-1, the full variable domain is GAGVSQTPSNKVTEKGKYVELRCDPISGHTALYWYRQSLGQGPEFLIYFQGTGAADDSGLPNDRFFAVRPEGSVSTLKIQRTERGDSAVYLCASSLGLAPVNEQFFGPGTRLTVL.

This chain connects TRBV20-1 to TRBJ2-7, with D possibly TRBD1 on 6 matching bases. CDR1 is DFQATT and CDR2 is SNEGSKA in the germline V gene (reference sequence). The V and J ends lost 7 bases and 4 bases respectively, with 17 bases between them. The CDR3 covers 13 residues. The DNA for the CDR3 is TGCAGTGGTTTTAGGACGGACAGATACGAGCAGTACTTC. As protein: CSGFRTDRYEQYF.

There are a few counts of this clonotype. V is TRBV5-1 and J is TRBJ2-2; tentatively, D is TRBD1 or TRBD2 (5 bases each). CDR1 and CDR2 (germline): SGHRS, YFSETQ. The V and J ends lost 0 bases and 5 bases respectively, with 8 bases between them. This CDR3 contains 14 residues. CDR3 loop: CASSLVGETGELFF. The CDR3, as DNA: TGCGCCAGCAGCTTGGTGGGGGAGACCGGGGAGCTGTTTTTT.